Below, one TCR beta chain is given with its context. As originally analysed: Nucleated cell number was recorded as an estimate derived from reference gene primer amplification. Profiling relied on immunoSEQ multiplex PCR, and the TCRdb table lists in-frame clones only, not all of them. That table furnishes V, J and clone size, whereas the DNA furnished D and trimming. The data show more than 40,000 clones, 84% seen once. Per germline, CDR1 MDHEN and CDR2 SYDVKM. The CDR3 contains 15 residues. The V and J ends lost 2 bases and 0 bases respectively, with 9 bases between them. The entry originates in a study of blood T cell repertoires in COVID-19. Looking at the study overall: Researchers got acute and convalescent COVID-19 samples from the United States, Italy and Spain. Sources were T cells, B-cell-depleted T cells, or PBMCs; the material itself was cDNA or gDNA.

This TCR came from a man aged 45 to 65 with active COVID-19. The chain is built from TRBV28 and TRBJ2-3; possibly TRBD2 for D (5 bases). What was sequenced was peripheral blood. The CDR3 nucleotides are TGTGCCAGCAGTTTACGTTGGACTAGCACAGATACGCAGTATTTT. It is translated as CASSLRWTSTDTQYF. Using reference TRBV28 and TRBJ2-3 for the parts outside the CDR3, the full variable domain is DVKVTQSSRYLVKRTGEKVFLECVQDMDHENMFWYRQDPGLGLRLIYFSYDVKMKEKGDIPEGYSVSREKKERFSLILESASTNQTSMYLCASSLRWTSTDTQYFGPGTRLTVL.